A single sample gave rise to the 8 T cell receptor beta chains below, sequenced in a study of cytomegalovirus exposure and HLA in healthy donors. In the PCR, 60 Vbeta and 13 Jbeta primers were used. TCRdb's table, derived via immunoSEQ multiplex PCR, lists solely in-frame clones and lacks some. The top ten clones hold roughly 5.9% of a sample with approximately 100,000 clones, 69% of them seen once. The sequencing sample was made of PBMCs. The origin of the receptors is a woman aged 70 to 79 in good health and CMV-seropositive.

The chain couples TRBV5-6 to TRBJ2-3; D gene unclear. Germline loops: CDR1 SGHDT, CDR2 YYEEEE. The CDR3 length is 12 residues. V gave up 3 bases and J gave up 3 bases, with 5 bases separating them. CDR3 protein: CASSYQTDTQYF. CDR3 nucleotide sequence: TGTGCCAGCAGCTATCAAACAGATACGCAGTATTTT. The variable domain in full, completed from reference TRBV5-6 and TRBJ2-3, reads DAGVTQSPTHLIKTRGQQVTLRCSPKSGHDTVSWYQQALGQGPQFIFQYYEEEERQRGNFPDRFSGHQFPNYSSELNVNALLLGDSALYLCASSYQTDTQYFGPGTRLTVL.

The rearrangement joins TRBV5-6 to TRBJ1-1; tentative D call: TRBD1 (5 bases). The CDR3 spans 18 residues. Looked up from germline, CDR1 is SGHDT and CDR2 is YYEEEE. The ends were cut back, 1 base at V and 0 bases at J, with 19 bases in the middle. CDR3 coding DNA: TGTGCCAGCAGCTTGAGACTCGACAGTTTAGGTATGAACACTGAAGCTTTCTTT. It codes for CASSLRLDSLGMNTEAFF. Using reference TRBV5-6 and TRBJ1-1 for the parts outside the CDR3, the full variable domain is DAGVTQSPTHLIKTRGQQVTLRCSPKSGHDTVSWYQQALGQGPQFIFQYYEEEERQRGNFPDRFSGHQFPNYSSELNVNALLLGDSALYLCASSLRLDSLGMNTEAFFGQGTRLTVV.

V and J are TRBV6-1 and TRBJ2-7, with 7 bases fitting TRBD2. The CDR3 is 15 residues long. Looked up from germline, CDR1 is MNHNS and CDR2 is SASEGT. Unmatched junction bases numbered 16, after V lost 8 bases and J lost 6 bases. The DNA of the CDR3 is TGTGCCAGCGTGAGGGAGGGGAGGGAAGATGGCGAGCAGTACTTC. Residues: CASVREGREDGEQYF.

J is TRBJ2-6 and V is TRBV5-1; D remains ambiguous. Germline loops: CDR1 SGHRS, CDR2 YFSETQ. This CDR3 is built from 16 residues. Trimming took off 4 bases at V and 0 bases at J, with 11 bases between the two ends. The CDR3 DNA reads TGCGCCAGCAGCCCTCAGACACACTCTGGGGCCAACGTCCTGACTTTC. Its translation: CASSPQTHSGANVLTF. The whole variable domain, remainder taken from reference TRBV5-1 and TRBJ2-6, is KAGVTQTPRYLIKTRGQQVTLSCSPISGHRSVSWYQQTPGQGLQFLFEYFSETQRNKGNFPGRFSGRQFSNSRSEMNVSTLELGDSALYLCASSPQTHSGANVLTFGAGSRLTVL.

This chain uses TRBV18 with TRBJ2-3, with D maybe TRBD1 (6 bases). V lost 6 bases to trimming and J lost 6 bases, with 16 bases between them. Germline V gene data show CDR1 as KGHSH and CDR2 as LQKENI. This CDR3 is 14 amino acids long. CDR3 loop: CASSFNRERDTQYF. The CDR3 DNA reads as TGTGCCAGCTCCTTCAACAGGGAAAGGGATACGCAGTATTTT. The full variable domain, in which reference TRBV18 and TRBJ2-3 provide the parts outside the CDR3, is NAGVMQNPRHLVRRRGQEARLRCSPMKGHSHVYWYRQLPEEGLKFMVYLQKENIIDESGMPKERFSAEFPKEGPSILRIQQVVRGDSAAYFCASSFNRERDTQYFGPGTRLTVL.

The chain employs TRBV30 and TRBJ2-7, with no clear D. The germline gives CDR1 GTSNPN, CDR2 SVGIG (reference sequence). CDR3 size: 13 residues. Trimming left V 0 bases short and J 6 bases short, with 12 bases between. The CDR3 DNA is TGTGCCTGGAGTGTAATTACACGGAGCGAGCAGTACTTC. Translation: CAWSVITRSEQYF.

V is TRBV6-5 and J is TRBJ1-5; TRBD1 aligns across 7 bases. CDR3 length equals 15 residues. The V segment lost 5 bases and the J segment 0 bases; nucleotides outside the gene matches: 4. Per the germline V gene, CDR1 is MNHEY and CDR2 is SVGAGI. As DNA, the CDR3 is TGTGCCAGCAGTGTCGGACAGGTTAGCAATCAGCCCCAGCATTTT. It specifies CASSVGQVSNQPQHF.

The CDR3 DNA reads TGTGCCAGCAGTGTACAGGGGGCGCCCCCTCAAGAGACCCAGTACTTC. Protein sequence: CASSVQGAPPQETQYF. V is TRBV6-1 and J is TRBJ2-5, with TRBD1 matching 9 bases. The V gene's germline CDR1 is MNHNS and CDR2 SASEGT. V shed 4 bases, J shed 2 bases, and the junction held 8 bases outside the gene matches. CDR3 length: 16 amino acids.